This T cell receptor beta chain emerged from a study of blood T cell repertoires in COVID-19 (dated by TCRdb to the early 2020s). For context, the study as a whole: Collaborator samples came from the United States, Italy and Spain and covered acute and convalescent phases of COVID-19. Deeply sampled blood TCRbeta repertoires from subjects exposed to, actively infected with, or recovered from COVID-19 were included in the dataset. The samples were drawn from two sources: the first 160 participants of the ongoing ImmuneRACE study, and 1,200 or so subjects contributed by 6 global collaborators. Sample metadata almost always included a de-identified subject ID, COVID-19 status, age in years and sex. The prospective study material was composed of cDNA or gDNA derived from T cells, B-cell-depleted T cells, or PBMCs. HLA class I and class II types, where available, came from metadata supplied by the sample provider rather than from assay-based typing. A freely available public database, intended as a resource for researchers studying the immune response to SARS-CoV-2, is where the repertoires were released.

V is reduced by 3 bases and J by 8 bases, leaving a spacing of 11 bases between them. There are 13 amino acids in the CDR3, from cysteine to phenylalanine inclusive. Left in the record is the CDR3 DNA by itself, 39 bases read in frame from the first base. The germline V gene (reference sequence) gives CDR1 as SEHNR and CDR2 as FQNEAQ. The study at large found these results: Clinical and demographic metadata were provided uncurated, with the amount varying by source and participant.

This clone has only a few counts. Its antigen specificity is not known. No much larger clone is present one base from it, and per-base qualities are unavailable. Other DNA sequences in this specimen translate into the identical CDR3. In the prospective study, participants were about 18 to 100 years old, resided in about 25 geographic areas of the United States, and were enrolled through a virtual design. In the prospective study, cohorts were assigned on the basis of participant-reported clinical history obtained from a screening survey and a study questionnaire. Each participant in the prospective study had whole blood, serum and a nasopharyngeal or oropharyngeal swab collected by mobile phlebotomists. Prospective study participants could optionally give additional blood draws and questionnaires over an approximately 2-month period. Prospective study blood samples were shipped either frozen or at room temperature before DNA extraction.

TCRbeta CDR3 regions were amplified from genomic DNA by means of the immunoSEQ Assay, a bias-controlled multiplex PCR. Processing in the source paper ran as follows. The number of nucleated cells in each sample was estimated by amplification of reference gene primers within the assay. To quantify the absolute abundance of each unique TCRbeta CDR3 rearrangement, sequence reads were collapsed and filtered. For each sample, productive Simpson clonality was calculated as the square root of Simpson's diversity index over productive rearrangements. Imported from immuneACCESS, the table was reduced by TCRdb to in-frame sequences with V and J called. These copies leave out some clones; in studies compared against another copy, an unresolved V gene accounts for under half, and the cause of the remainder is not known. Clonal size and the V and J genes are those of that table, whereas D and trimming came from the DNA. In this sample the table shows hundreds of thousands of clones, approximately 79% of which occur a single time. The ten largest make up approximately 4.5% of the sample.

The sample comprised PBMCs or T cells enriched from blood (not recorded which). The chain is made from TRBV7-9 and TRBJ2-1; the D region possibly corresponds to TRBD1 (6 bases align). The clonotype was recovered from a man aged 25-45 years with acute COVID-19. At the DNA level, the sequence is TGTGCCAGCAGCTTGAGGGGGATCGATGAGCAGTTCTTC. It specifies CASSLRGIDEQFF.